This T cell receptor beta chain is from a study of blood T cell repertoires in COVID-19. Study information: Researchers got acute and convalescent COVID-19 samples from the United States, Italy and Spain.

The CDR3 spans 16 residues. In germline, CDR1 is SGDLS, CDR2 YYNGEE. V lost 6 bases and J lost 4, with 19 bases in between. In the authors' methods: Nucleated cell number was recorded as an estimate derived from reference gene primer amplification. Clones were read by immunoSEQ multiplex PCR, and TCRdb kept only the in-frame ones, dropping some. V, J and clone size reflect that table, while D and trimming were determined from the DNA. The repertoire holds roughly 13,000 clones, with around nine tenths as singletons. This receptor was taken from a human donor with active COVID-19. The donor label of this sample is uncertain. This sequence joins TRBV9 and TRBJ2-2, with a possible D match to TRBD2 (6 bases). Sequenced: peripheral blood. CDR3 in DNA: TGTGCCAGCACCCCCAACCCCCAGCGGGCCACCGGGGAGCTGTTTTTT. Translation: CASTPNPQRATGELFF.